This TCR beta chain came from a study of T cell changes during pregnancy in multiple sclerosis. The method was immunoSEQ multiplex PCR; TCRdb's version includes in-frame clones alone and lacks a portion of them. The data hold over 30,000 clones, with almost 95% observed a single time. The CDR3 is 15 amino acids. CDR1 and CDR2 from the germline V gene are SQVTM and ANQGSEA. J lost 8 bases, V lost 3 bases, and 11 bases had no gene match. This TCR came from a female donor with multiple sclerosis, enrolled in a pregnancy study. The sequenced sample was PBMCs (not recorded whether the cells were cultured). The rearrangement joins TRBV29-1 to TRBJ2-1; 9 bases align to TRBD2. CDR3 loop: CSVEDGSGSLDEQFF. CDR3 bases: TGCAGCGTTGAGGACGGTAGCGGGAGTTTAGATGAGCAGTTCTTC.